This T cell receptor beta chain was documented in a study of T-cell memory formation after mild COVID-19. Findings and caveats of the study: Day 15 to 85 contractors were CD4/CD8 balanced; later expanders leaned CD4+.

TCRdb redid the calling of the 5' RACE reads with MiXCR, one entry per CDR3 protein. The table shows fewer than 500,000 distinct CDR3 sequences, with nearly 25% occurring only once. Turning to this clonotype: Its antigen is undetermined.

V dropped 1 base and J dropped 1 base, with 4 bases sitting between them. The length of the CDR3 is 14 residues. Germline V gene sequence: CDR1 SGHNT, CDR2 YENEEA. The sequenced material came from PBMCs or a T cell subset sorted from them (not recorded which). The rearrangement joins TRBV11-3 to TRBJ2-2; D gene ambiguous. This receptor was obtained from an adult woman who had mild COVID-19 (a few samples of this study predate the infection). Cell type and time point are not known. The CDR3 coding sequence is TGTGCCAGCAGCTTAGGCATGAACACCGGGGAGCTGTTTTTT. Its translation: CASSLGMNTGELFF.